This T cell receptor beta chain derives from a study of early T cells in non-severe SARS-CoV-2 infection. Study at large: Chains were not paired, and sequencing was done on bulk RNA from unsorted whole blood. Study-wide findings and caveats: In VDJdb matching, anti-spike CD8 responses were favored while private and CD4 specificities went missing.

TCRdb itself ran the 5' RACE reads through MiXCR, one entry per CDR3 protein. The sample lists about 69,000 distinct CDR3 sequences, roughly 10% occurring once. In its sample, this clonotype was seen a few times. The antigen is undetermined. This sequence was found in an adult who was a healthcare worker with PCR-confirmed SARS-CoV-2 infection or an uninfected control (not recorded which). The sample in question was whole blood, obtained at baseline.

The CDR3 DNA sequence: TGCGCCAGCAGCTTGTCCGGGACACCCCAGGCCAATGAGCAGTTCTTC. Its translation: CASSLSGTPQANEQFF. The V gene is TRBV5-1, the J gene TRBJ2-1, with D possibly being TRBD1 (6 bases). V was cut by 1 base and J by 6 bases, with 17 bases left in between. The CDR3 length is 16 residues. From germline, CDR1 is SGHRS and CDR2 YFSETQ.